The subject of this entry is one TCR beta chain. This CDR3 has 16 residues. Germline V gene data show CDR1 as SGHNT and CDR2 as YENEEA. V shed 5 bases and J shed 6 bases, with 19 bases lying between them. As handled by the study authors: Amplifying reference gene primers gave estimates of nucleated cell counts. TCRdb's table, derived via immunoSEQ multiplex PCR, lists solely in-frame clones and lacks some. The D gene and trimming were derived from the DNA, and the V and J assignments and clone size from that table. Counted here are approximately 72,000 clones, about 85% occurring once; the ten biggest clones make up roughly 32%. The source of the sample is a study of blood T cell repertoires in COVID-19. Study background: Sites in the United States, Italy and Spain provided acute and convalescent COVID-19 samples.

This clonotype was obtained from a woman aged 80 or older with active or convalescent COVID-19. This chain links TRBV11-3 with TRBJ1-4; the D gene is possibly TRBD1 (5 bases). The sequenced sample was peripheral blood. DNA of the CDR3: TGTGCCAGCAGCAAATCGTGGATTGTAGGGGATGAAAAACTGTTTTTT. Translation gives CASSKSWIVGDEKLFF.